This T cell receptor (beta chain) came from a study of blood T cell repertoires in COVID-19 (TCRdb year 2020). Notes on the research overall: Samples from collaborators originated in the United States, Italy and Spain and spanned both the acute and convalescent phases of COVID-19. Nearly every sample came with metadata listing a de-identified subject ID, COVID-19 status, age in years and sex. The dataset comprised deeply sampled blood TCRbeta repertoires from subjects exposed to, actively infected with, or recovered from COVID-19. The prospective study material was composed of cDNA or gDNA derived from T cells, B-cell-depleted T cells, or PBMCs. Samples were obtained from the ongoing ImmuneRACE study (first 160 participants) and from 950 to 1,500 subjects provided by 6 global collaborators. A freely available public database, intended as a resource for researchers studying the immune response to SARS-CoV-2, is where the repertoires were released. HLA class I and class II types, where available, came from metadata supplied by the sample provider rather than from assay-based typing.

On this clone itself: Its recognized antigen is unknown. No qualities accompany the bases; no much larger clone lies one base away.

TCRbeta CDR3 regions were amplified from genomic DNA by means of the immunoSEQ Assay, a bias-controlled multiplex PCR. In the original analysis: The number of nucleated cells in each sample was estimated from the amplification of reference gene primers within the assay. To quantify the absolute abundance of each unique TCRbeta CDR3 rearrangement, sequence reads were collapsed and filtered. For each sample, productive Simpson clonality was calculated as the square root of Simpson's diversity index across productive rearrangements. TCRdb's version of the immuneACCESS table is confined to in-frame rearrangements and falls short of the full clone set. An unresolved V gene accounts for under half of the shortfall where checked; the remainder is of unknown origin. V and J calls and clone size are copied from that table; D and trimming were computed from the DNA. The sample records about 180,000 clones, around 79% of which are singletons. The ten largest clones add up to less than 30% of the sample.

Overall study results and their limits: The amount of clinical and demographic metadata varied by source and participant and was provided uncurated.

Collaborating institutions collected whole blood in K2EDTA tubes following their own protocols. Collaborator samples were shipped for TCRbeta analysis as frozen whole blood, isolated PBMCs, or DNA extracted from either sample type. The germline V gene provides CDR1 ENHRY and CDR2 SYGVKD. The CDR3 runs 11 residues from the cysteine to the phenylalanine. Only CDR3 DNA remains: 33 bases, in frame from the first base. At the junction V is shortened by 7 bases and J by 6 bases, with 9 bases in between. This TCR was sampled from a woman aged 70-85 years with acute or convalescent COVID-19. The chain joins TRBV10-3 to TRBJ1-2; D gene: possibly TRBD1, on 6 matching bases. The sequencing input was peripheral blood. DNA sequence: TGTGCCATCATGTCAGGGGATGGCTACACCTTC. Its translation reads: CAIMSGDGYTF.